This T cell receptor beta chain was documented in a study of post-analysis software for immune sequencing data. Points from the study as a whole: Pronounced co-clustering by F measure was evident among identically batched samples. Patients showed TRBV5-6, TRBV5-1 and TRBV20-1 among five TRBV segments more frequent than in controls.

This CDR3 is 17 amino acids long. Germline CDR1 reads DFQATT; CDR2 reads SNEGSKA (reference sequence). The ends lost 1 base at V and 2 bases at J; junction bases unmatched: 8. In regard to this clonotype: What it recognizes is unknown.

Unique molecular identifiers were present in the TCR beta cDNA libraries. One entry per CDR3 protein results from TCRdb running MiXCR on the PCR reads. Here the sample spans some 890,000 distinct CDR3 sequences, about 57% being singletons. This rearrangement joins TRBV20-1 to TRBJ2-5, with 12 positions matching TRBD2. This receptor was taken from a girl aged 5-17 years with multiple sclerosis. Sequenced input: blood. The CDR3 DNA sequence: TGCAGTGCTAGAGTCCCGGGACTAGCGGGCCCACAAGAGACCCAGTACTTC. Its translation is CSARVPGLAGPQETQYF.